One and the same sample provided the 30 T cell receptor beta chains below, sequenced in a study of shared clonotypes between healthy human individuals (dated by TCRdb to the early 2020s). CD8 naive samples were obtained by positive selection for CCR7 among CD45RO-negative cells, yielding a CD45RA+CCR7+ population from which TemRA cells were excluded. To prepare the library, the immunoSEQ multiplex PCR assay was applied. The immuneACCESS repertoire file appears here via TCRdb, limited to in-frame rearrangements. These files lack a portion of the clones; in checked studies, under half of the deficit traces to unresolved V genes, and the cause of the others is not known. A total of 750,000 to 1,000,000 clones appear in this sample, 80% to 95% of them only once. 20% to 30% of the sample belongs to the ten largest clones. Material: naive CD8+ T cells sorted from blood. The sample's cell subset or site label, decoded: CD45RA+CCR7+. The receptors were gathered from a man in his thirties or forties in good health.

This clone has only one observation. This chain links TRBV5-4 with TRBJ2-7; no reliable D call. Germline V gene data show CDR1 as SGHNT and CDR2 as YYREEE (reference sequence). V lost 1 base, J lost 6 bases, and 11 bases lay in between. The CDR3 is 13 amino acids. The CDR3 DNA reads TGTGCCAGCAGCTTGCCGTCTTTAGGCGAGCAGTACTTC. Translated: CASSLPSLGEQYF.

V usage is TRBV19 and J usage is TRBJ2-2; 8 bases agree with TRBD1. CDR3 size: 16 residues. Germline values: CDR1 LNHDA, CDR2 SQIVND (reference sequence). The V segment lost 5 bases and the J segment 7 bases; nucleotides outside the gene matches: 12. The CDR3 reads CASSLTSGGAGGELFF. The CDR3 bases are TGTGCCAGTAGTTTGACTTCAGGGGGCGCAGGCGGGGAGCTGTTTTTT.

This clone has only one observation. The V gene is TRBV4-3, the J gene TRBJ1-3; D perhaps matches TRBD1 (5 bases). Germline CDR1 reads LGHNA; CDR2 reads YSLEER. Trimming removed 0 bases from V and 1 base from J, with 13 bases in between. This CDR3 comprises 17 residues. CDR3 amino acids: CASSQDRWGTSGNTIYF. In nucleotides, the CDR3 is TGCGCCAGCAGCCAAGATCGATGGGGGACGTCTGGAAACACCATATATTTT.

The rearrangement uses TRBV7-9 and TRBJ2-5; TRBD1 agrees at 10 bases. Germline V gene data show CDR1 as SEHNR and CDR2 as FQNEAQ (reference sequence). The CDR3 runs to 17 residues. V was clipped by 4 bases and J by 10 bases; unmatched bases: 18. The CDR3 region has the DNA TGTGCCAGCAGCTCCCCACGAGGGACAGGGGTTTGGGAGGGCCAGTACTTC. This encodes CASSSPRGTGVWEGQYF.

The V gene is TRBV9, the J gene TRBJ2-5; 9 nucleotides match TRBD2. V shed 3 bases and J 5 bases; nucleotides not matched to a gene: 8. The CDR3 length is 15 residues. Germline loops: CDR1 SGDLS, CDR2 YYNGEE. The CDR3 loop is CASSAGGLAFETQYF. DNA for the CDR3: TGTGCCAGCAGCGCGGGGGGACTAGCTTTTGAGACCCAGTACTTC. The whole variable domain, filled in from reference TRBV9 and TRBJ2-5, reads DSGVTQTPKHLITATGQRVTLRCSPRSGDLSVYWYQQSLDQGLQFLIQYYNGEERAKGNILERFSAQQFPDLHSELNLSSLELGDSALYFCASSAGGLAFETQYFGPGTRLLVL.

The chain uses TRBV14 and TRBJ2-7; 8 bases line up with TRBD1. Germline CDR1 SGHDN, CDR2 FVKESK. The CDR3 is made up of 15 amino acids. After removal of 5 bases from V and 4 bases from J, the junction contained 10 bases not matched to a gene. In nucleotides, the CDR3 is TGTGCCAGCAGCTACGGACAGGGAGGACCGTACGAGCAGTACTTC. This codes for CASSYGQGGPYEQYF.

J is TRBJ2-1 and V is TRBV5-4, with a weak D call TRBD1 (5 bases). The germline CDR1 and CDR2 sequences are SGHNT and YYREEE (reference sequence). The V and J ends lost 4 bases and 0 bases respectively, with 11 bases between them. The CDR3 is made up of 15 amino acids. The CDR3 loop reads CASSPGISSYNEQFF. The CDR3 DNA follows: TGTGCCAGCAGCCCAGGGATTAGCTCCTACAATGAGCAGTTCTTC.

This clone was found once. The genes are TRBV29-1 and TRBJ1-1, with 8 nucleotides matching TRBD1. Germline CDR1 SQVTM, CDR2 ANQGSEA. V dropped 0 bases and J dropped 7; count of bases not matched to a gene: 7. This CDR3 spans 14 amino acids. CDR3 amino acids: CSVEDATGGNEAFF. CDR3 coding DNA: TGCAGCGTTGAAGACGCAACAGGGGGGAATGAAGCTTTCTTT.

The chain is built from TRBV4-1 and TRBJ1-4; D perhaps matches TRBD1 (5 bases). From germline, CDR1 is MGHRA and CDR2 YSYEKL. The CDR3 is 14 residues long. Trimming pared 8 bases from V and 0 bases from J, leaving 10 bases between. The chain's CDR3 is CASLLGPTNEKLFF. CDR3 coding DNA: TGCGCCAGCCTCCTGGGGCCAACTAATGAAAAACTGTTTTTT.

The chain has TRBV27 and TRBJ2-3; 14 bases align to TRBD2. The CDR3 has 17 amino acids. Germline V gene data show CDR1 as MNHEY and CDR2 as SMNVEV (reference sequence). The J segment lost 5 bases and the V segment lost 3 bases, leaving 7 bases of the junction unmatched. CDR3 loop: CASSLKGLAGVVDTQYF. The CDR3 nucleotides are TGTGCCAGCAGTTTGAAGGGACTAGCGGGAGTAGTAGATACGCAGTATTTT.

The V call is TRBV7-6, the J call TRBJ2-7, with D possibly TRBD1 on 6 matching bases. This CDR3 has 19 amino acids. The germline V and J ends were trimmed by 1 base and 0 bases, with 22 bases remaining between them. CDR1 and CDR2 (germline): SGHVS, FNYEAQ. CDR3 amino acids: CASSLDGGIGRGISYEQYF. CDR3 in DNA: TGTGCCAGCAGCTTAGATGGGGGCATAGGCAGGGGAATCTCCTACGAGCAGTACTTC.

The chain links TRBV7-9 to TRBJ2-1, with a weak D call TRBD2 (6 bases). The CDR3 spans 16 residues. Trimming stripped 5 bases from V and 0 bases from J, with 14 bases between. Germline V CDR1 and CDR2: SEHNR, FQNEAQ (reference sequence). The CDR3: CASSPASASSYNEQFF. The CDR3 bases are TGTGCCAGCAGCCCCGCTAGCGCTAGCTCCTACAATGAGCAGTTCTTC. Variable domain in full (rest from reference TRBV7-9 and TRBJ2-1): DTGVSQNPRHKITKRGQNVTFRCDPISEHNRLYWYRQTLGQGPEFLTYFQNEAQLEKSRLLSDRFSAERPKGSFSTLEIQRTEQGDSAMYLCASSPASASSYNEQFFGPGTRLTVL.

The chain joins TRBV4-2 to TRBJ2-3; D perhaps matches TRBD2 (7 bases). V dropped 5 bases and J dropped 5 bases, with 14 bases sitting between them. Germline V CDR1 and CDR2: LGHNA, YNFKEQ. The CDR3 totals 14 residues. CDR3 residues: CASSEGGGGDTQYF. The CDR3, as DNA: TGTGCCAGCAGCGAAGGGGGGGGAGGAGATACGCAGTATTTT.

The chain joins TRBV10-3 to TRBJ1-1, with TRBD1 identical over 7 bases. The J segment lost 4 bases and the V segment lost 6 bases, leaving 17 bases of the junction unmatched. Germline V gives CDR1 ENHRY, CDR2 SYGVKD. The CDR3 length is 17 residues. The CDR3 protein is CAIRTIEFGQEGTEAFF. The DNA of the CDR3 is TGTGCCATCAGGACCATAGAATTTGGACAGGAAGGCACTGAAGCTTTCTTT.

The chain employs TRBV10-3 and TRBJ1-1, with a possible D match to TRBD1 (6 bases). The V end lost 2 bases, the J end lost 1 base, and 8 bases lay between the germline ends. The CDR3 spans 14 residues. Germline CDR1 is ENHRY and CDR2 is SYGVKD. CDR3 region: CAISEAGENTEAFF. The CDR3 bases are TGTGCCATCAGTGAGGCAGGGGAGAACACTGAAGCTTTCTTT.

The chain carries TRBV11-2 and TRBJ2-7; 9 bases are shared with TRBD2. J lost 3 bases, V lost 0 bases, and 12 bases had no gene match. The CDR3 spans 18 residues. The germline CDR1 and CDR2 sequences are SGHAT and FQNNGV. For the CDR3, the DNA is TGTGCCAGCAGCTTAGATCCCACGCGGACTAGCGAATACTACGAGCAGTACTTC. It specifies CASSLDPTRTSEYYEQYF.

The CDR3 loop reads CATSRESGGVQETQYF. DNA of the CDR3: TGTGCCACCAGCAGAGAGTCAGGAGGGGTCCAAGAGACCCAGTACTTC. The chain joins TRBV15 to TRBJ2-5, with D tentatively TRBD2 (6 bases). Trimming pared 0 bases from V and 1 base from J, leaving 12 bases between. The CDR3 is made up of 16 amino acids. Looked up from germline, CDR1 is LNHNV and CDR2 is YYDKDF (reference sequence). The full variable domain, with the rest looked up from reference TRBV15 and TRBJ2-5, is DAMVIQNPRYQVTQFGKPVTLSCSQTLNHNVMYWYQQKSSQAPKLLFHYYDKDFNNEADTPDNFQSRRPNTSFCFLDIRSPGLGDTAMYLCATSRESGGVQETQYFGPGTRLLVL.

This chain uses TRBV10-3 with TRBJ2-2, with D possibly matching TRBD2 (6 bases). Trimming cost V 3 bases and J 2 bases, with 13 bases left between them. The CDR3 consists of 16 residues. CDR1 and CDR2 (germline): ENHRY, SYGVKD. CDR3 nucleotides: TGTGCCATCAGTGACTTTGCGGGGATTAACACCGGGGAGCTGTTTTTT. It encodes CAISDFAGINTGELFF.

The rearrangement uses TRBV10-3 and TRBJ2-1; TRBD2 aligns across 8 bases. The CDR3 covers 18 residues. Trimming took 5 bases from V and 2 from J; bases not matched to a gene: 14. Per the germline V gene, CDR1 is ENHRY and CDR2 is SYGVKD. This chain's CDR3 is CAISRQPTSGDTYNEQFF. The CDR3 bases are TGTGCCATCAGTCGCCAACCAACTAGCGGAGACACCTACAATGAGCAGTTCTTC.

This chain links TRBV2 with TRBJ2-7, with D perhaps TRBD1 (6 bases). There are 13 residues in the CDR3. The V gene's germline CDR1 is SNHLY and CDR2 FYNNEI. V lost 6 bases to trimming and J lost 3 bases, with 12 bases between them. CDR3 coding DNA: TGTGCCAGCAGCGGAGACAGGAACTACGAGCAGTACTTC. Its translation is CASSGDRNYEQYF.

The V call is TRBV7-6, the J call TRBJ2-2; D gene uncertain. With 6 bases removed from V and 0 bases from J, the gap between germline ends came to 14 bases. This CDR3 spans 16 amino acids. CDR1 SGHVS and CDR2 FNYEAQ come from the germline V gene. The CDR3 DNA sequence: TGTGCCAGCAGATTCGATAGACAATCGAACACCGGGGAGCTGTTTTTT. This translates into CASRFDRQSNTGELFF.

Note on this clone: A read error may produce the germline difference seen at one junction end. The rearrangement uses TRBV7-9 and TRBJ2-1; D gene ambiguous. The CDR3 contains 13 residues. The germline V gene encodes CDR1 SEHNR and CDR2 FQNEAQ (reference sequence). The CDR3 spells CASGLNSNNEQFF. Written as DNA, the CDR3 is TGTGCCAGCGGCTTGAATAGTAACAATGAGCAGTTCTTC.

V usage is TRBV7-6 and J usage is TRBJ2-2; tentatively, D is TRBD1 (5 bases). Per the germline V gene, CDR1 is SGHVS and CDR2 is FNYEAQ. This CDR3 is built from 17 residues. V dropped 0 bases and J dropped 3 bases, with 14 bases sitting between them. The DNA of the CDR3 is TGTGCCAGCAGCTTAGCGGTGGGGCTAGAGGACACCGGGGAGCTGTTTTTT. Translated: CASSLAVGLEDTGELFF.

The V gene is TRBV9, the J gene TRBJ2-3; 7 nucleotides align to TRBD2. Germline CDR1 is SGDLS and CDR2 is YYNGEE. The V gene end was trimmed by 0 bases and the J gene end by 2 bases; junction bases not matched to a gene: 3. This CDR3 is built from 15 residues. DNA for the CDR3: TGTGCCAGCAGCGTAGCCGGACTAGTCACAGATACGCAGTATTTT. Translated, it gives CASSVAGLVTDTQYF.

The chain combines TRBV27 with TRBJ2-6; D not certain. Germline assignment: CDR1 MNHEY and CDR2 SMNVEV (reference sequence). V was cut by 2 bases and J by 4 bases, with 6 bases left in between. The CDR3 sequence is 14 residues long. The CDR3, as DNA: TGTGCCAGCAGTTTACTACAGGGGGCCAACGTCCTGACTTTC. It is translated as CASSLLQGANVLTF.

This clone appeared a single time. The chain has TRBV28 and TRBJ2-7, with TRBD2 identical over 8 bases. V dropped 2 bases and J dropped 0; count of bases not matched to a gene: 9. Germline V gene data show CDR1 as MDHEN and CDR2 as SYDVKM. There are 17 residues in the CDR3. The CDR3 is CASSLGASGLSSYEQYF. Written as DNA, the CDR3 is TGTGCCAGCAGTTTAGGTGCTAGCGGGCTAAGCTCCTACGAGCAGTACTTC. Filled out from reference TRBV28 and TRBJ2-7, the complete variable domain reads DVKVTQSSRYLVKRTGEKVFLECVQDMDHENMFWYRQDPGLGLRLIYFSYDVKMKEKGDIPEGYSVSREKKERFSLILESASTNQTSMYLCASSLGASGLSSYEQYFGPGTRLTVT.

The gene calls are TRBV7-9 and TRBJ2-7, with a weak D call TRBD1 (5 bases). This CDR3 is 15 amino acids long. Trimming took off 8 bases at V and 2 bases at J, with 19 bases between the two ends. CDR1 is SEHNR, CDR2 FQNEAQ, per germline (reference sequence). The CDR3 region has the DNA TGTGCCAGCTTTGATGGGGCCTTAGGCCCCTACGAGCAGTACTTC. This gives the protein CASFDGALGPYEQYF.

This clone was detected once. This chain connects TRBV18 to TRBJ2-7; 7 bases fit TRBD1. CDR1 and CDR2 from the germline V gene are KGHSH and LQKENI. V gave up 5 bases and J gave up 2 bases; unmatched junction bases: 9. The CDR3 sequence is 15 residues long. The CDR3 DNA is TGTGCCAGCTCAGTCGGGACAGCCATAGCCTACGAGCAGTACTTC. Protein product: CASSVGTAIAYEQYF.

The rearrangement joins TRBV27 to TRBJ1-5, with unresolved D. This CDR3 contains 14 residues. V lost 5 bases and J lost 0, with 8 bases in between. Germline V gene sequence: CDR1 MNHEY, CDR2 SMNVEV (reference sequence). DNA of the CDR3: TGTGCCAGCAGTATAGCAGATAGCAATCAGCCCCAGCATTTT. Translation: CASSIADSNQPQHF.

This chain uses TRBV19 with TRBJ2-7; D may be TRBD1 or TRBD2 (6 bases each). In germline, CDR1 is LNHDA, CDR2 SQIVND (reference sequence). The CDR3 is 13 residues long. Trimming left V 5 bases short and J 3 bases short, with 11 bases between. CDR3 bases: TGTGCCAGTAGTGAGGGGGGACTCTACGAGCAGTACTTC. It codes for CASSEGGLYEQYF.